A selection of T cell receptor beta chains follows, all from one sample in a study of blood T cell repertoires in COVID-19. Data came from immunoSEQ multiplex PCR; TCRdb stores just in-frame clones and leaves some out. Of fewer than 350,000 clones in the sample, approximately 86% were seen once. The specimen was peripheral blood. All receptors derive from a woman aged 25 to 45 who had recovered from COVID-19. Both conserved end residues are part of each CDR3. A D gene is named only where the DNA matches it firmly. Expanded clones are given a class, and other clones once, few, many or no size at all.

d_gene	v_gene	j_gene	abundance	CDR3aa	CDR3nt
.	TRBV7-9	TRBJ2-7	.	CASSPFQDNYEQYF	TGTGCCAGCAGCCCGTTTCAAGACAACTACGAGCAGTACTTC
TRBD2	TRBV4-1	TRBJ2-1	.	CASSKGGAGGPSAYNEQFF	TGCGCCAGCAGCAAAGGAGGAGCGGGGGGGCCCTCGGCATACAATGAGCAGTTCTTC
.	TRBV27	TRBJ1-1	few	CASTKRTSGSNTEAFF	TGTGCCAGCACCAAACGGACATCCGGATCAAACACTGAAGCTTTCTTT
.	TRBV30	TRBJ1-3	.	CAWSRGFGNTIYF	TGTGCCTGGAGTCGAGGCTTTGGAAACACCATATATTTT
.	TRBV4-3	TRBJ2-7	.	CASSQDLGGGYEQYF	TGCGCCAGCAGCCAAGATTTGGGGGGAGGCTACGAGCAGTACTTC
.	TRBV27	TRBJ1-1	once	CASMNRDVSTEAFF	TGTGCCAGCATGAACAGGGACGTAAGCACTGAAGCTTTCTTT
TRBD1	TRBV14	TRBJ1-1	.	CASSPQGARMNTEAFF	TGTGCCAGCAGCCCACAGGGGGCGCGAATGAACACTGAAGCTTTCTTT
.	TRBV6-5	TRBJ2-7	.	CASSISLDYEQYF	TGTGCCAGCAGTATCTCCCTAGACTACGAGCAGTACTTC
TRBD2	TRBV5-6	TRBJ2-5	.	CASSQIAGVQETQYF	TGTGCCAGCAGCCAGATAGCGGGGGTACAAGAGACCCAGTACTTC
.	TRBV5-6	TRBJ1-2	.	CASSLKGQAPNYGYTF	TGTGCCAGCAGCTTGAAGGGGCAGGCCCCTAACTATGGCTACACCTTC
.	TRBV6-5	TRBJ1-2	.	CASSTRPRNNYGYTF	TGTGCCAGCAGTACACGCCCCAGGAATAACTATGGCTACACCTTC
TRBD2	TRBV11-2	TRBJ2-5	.	CASSLGGQAGQETQYF	TGTGCCAGCAGCTTAGGGGGTCAAGCGGGACAAGAGACCCAGTACTTC
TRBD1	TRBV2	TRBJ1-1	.	CASSRDREDEAFF	TGTGCCAGCAGCCGGGACAGGGAGGACGAAGCTTTCTTT
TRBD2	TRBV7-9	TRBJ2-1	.	CAPEGLSGGSYNEQFF	TGTGCCCCAGAGGGCCTAAGCGGGGGGTCCTACAATGAGCAGTTCTTC
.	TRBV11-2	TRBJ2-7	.	CASSFTPEYEQYF	TGTGCCAGCAGCTTTACCCCTGAGTACGAGCAGTACTTC
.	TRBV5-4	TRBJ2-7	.	CASSTGSDAEQYF	TGTGCCAGCAGCACGGGGAGCGACGCCGAGCAGTACTTC
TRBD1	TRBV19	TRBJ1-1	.	CASRTGGYTEAFF	TGTGCCAGTAGGACAGGGGGCTACACTGAAGCTTTCTTT
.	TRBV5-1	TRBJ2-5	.	CASSLLSGVQETQYF	TGCGCCAGCAGCTTACTTAGCGGTGTGCAAGAGACCCAGTACTTC
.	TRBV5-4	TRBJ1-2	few	CASSPLGANYGYTF	TGTGCCAGCTCCCCATTGGGAGCAAACTATGGCTACACCTTC
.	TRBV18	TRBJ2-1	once	CASSLGSYNEQFF	TGTGCCAGCTCCCTCGGTTCCTACAATGAGCAGTTCTTC
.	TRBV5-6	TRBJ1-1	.	CASSLLLNDMNTEAFF	TGTGCCAGCAGCTTGCTCTTAAACGACATGAACACTGAAGCTTTCTTT
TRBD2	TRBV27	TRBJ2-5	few	CASSSPSGGLKETQYF	TGTGCCAGCAGTTCTCCGAGCGGGGGGCTTAAAGAGACCCAGTACTTC
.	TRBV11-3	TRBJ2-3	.	CASSSDGVTDTQYF	TGTGCCAGCAGCTCCGACGGGGTCACAGATACGCAGTATTTT
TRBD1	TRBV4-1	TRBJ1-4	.	CASSQAIPGTGYGKLFF	TGCGCCAGCAGCCAAGCCATCCCCGGGACAGGTTATGGAAAACTGTTTTTT
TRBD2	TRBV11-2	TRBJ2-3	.	CASSFRWSGGEGTDTQYF	TGTGCCAGCAGCTTCCGTTGGAGCGGGGGGGAAGGCACAGATACGCAGTATTTT
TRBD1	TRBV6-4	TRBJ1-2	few	CASSFSGQGYYGYTF	TGTGCCAGCAGTTTCTCGGGACAGGGGTACTATGGCTACACCTTC
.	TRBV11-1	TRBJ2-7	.	CASSLFRGSDEQYF	TGTGCCAGCAGCTTATTCAGGGGATCCGACGAGCAGTACTTC
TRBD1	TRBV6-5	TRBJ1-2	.	CASSYSTRTGDGYTF	TGTGCCAGCAGTTACTCGACGCGGACAGGGGATGGCTACACCTTC
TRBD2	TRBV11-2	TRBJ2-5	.	CASSPGLAGVLGETQYF	TGTGCCAGCAGCCCGGGACTAGCGGGAGTTTTAGGAGAGACCCAGTACTTC
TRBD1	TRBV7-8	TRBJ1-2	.	CASSADRDVGYTF	TGTGCCAGCAGCGCCGACAGGGACGTAGGCTACACCTTC
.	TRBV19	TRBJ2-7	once	CASSILLRGYEQYF	TGTGCCAGTAGTATTCTTTTGCGTGGCTACGAGCAGTACTTC
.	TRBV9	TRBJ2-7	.	CASSVAVTGSYEQYF	TGTGCCAGCAGCGTAGCTGTGACAGGCTCCTACGAGCAGTACTTC
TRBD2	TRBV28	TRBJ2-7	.	CASSLWGLAGGEEDEQYF	TGTGCCAGCAGTTTGTGGGGACTAGCGGGAGGAGAAGAGGACGAGCAGTACTTC
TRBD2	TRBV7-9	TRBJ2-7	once	CASSVEAGGVAGQYF	TGTGCCAGCAGCGTGGAGGCGGGAGGGGTAGCAGGGCAGTACTTC
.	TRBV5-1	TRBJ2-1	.	CASSLRAGYSEQFF	TGCGCCAGCAGCTTGAGGGCAGGGTATAGTGAGCAGTTCTTC
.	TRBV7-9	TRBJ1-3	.	CASSLRGGSGNTIYF	TGTGCCAGCAGCTTACGGGGGGGCTCTGGAAACACCATATATTTT
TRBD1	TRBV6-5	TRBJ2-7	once	CASSYRTGIGAYEQYF	TGTGCCAGCAGTTACCGGACAGGGATAGGGGCCTACGAGCAGTACTTC
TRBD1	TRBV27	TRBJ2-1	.	CASSLRGLGHEQFF	TGTGCCAGCAGTTTAAGGGGGCTCGGTCATGAGCAGTTCTTC
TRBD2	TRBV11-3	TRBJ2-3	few	CASSLGLADTQYF	TGTGCCAGCAGCTTGGGACTAGCAGATACGCAGTATTTT
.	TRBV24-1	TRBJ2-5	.	CATSPAGEETQYF	TGTGCCACCAGCCCAGCAGGGGAAGAGACCCAGTACTTC
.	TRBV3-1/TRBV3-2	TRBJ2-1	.	CASSQDPGPMAGEQFF	TGTGCCAGCAGCCAAGATCCGGGTCCCATGGCGGGTGAGCAGTTCTTC
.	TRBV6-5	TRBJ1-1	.	CASSSGTGVTEAFF	TGTGCCAGCAGTTCGGGGACGGGGGTCACTGAAGCTTTCTTT
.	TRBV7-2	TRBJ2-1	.	CASSLGRGLYYNEQFF	TGTGCCAGCAGCTTAGGGCGAGGGCTTTACTACAATGAGCAGTTCTTC
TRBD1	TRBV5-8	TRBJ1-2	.	CASSLYWDRGYGYTF	TGTGCCAGCAGCTTGTACTGGGACAGGGGTTATGGCTACACCTTC
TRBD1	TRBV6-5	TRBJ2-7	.	CASSYSGTGVIHEQYF	TGTGCCAGCAGTTATTCCGGGACAGGGGTTATACACGAGCAGTACTTC
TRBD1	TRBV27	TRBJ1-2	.	CASSRGTGVGYGYTF	TGTGCCAGCAGTCGGGGGACAGGGGTGGGCTATGGCTACACCTTC
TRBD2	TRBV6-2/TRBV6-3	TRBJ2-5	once	CASSPLSGRKETQYF	TGTGCCAGCAGTCCCCTAAGCGGGAGGAAAGAGACCCAGTACTTC
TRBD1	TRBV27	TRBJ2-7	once	CASSLGGTGAYEQYF	TGTGCCAGCAGCCTCGGGGGGACAGGGGCCTACGAGCAGTACTTC
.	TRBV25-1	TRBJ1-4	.	CAAGGGKTEKLFF	TGTGCCGCGGGGGGAGGAAAAACTGAAAAACTGTTTTTT
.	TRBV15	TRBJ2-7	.	CATSRGRESYEQYF	TGTGCCACCAGCAGAGGCCGGGAGTCCTACGAGCAGTACTTC
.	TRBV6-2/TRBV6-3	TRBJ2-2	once	CASSYSMYGGNTGELFF	TGTGCCAGCAGTTACTCAATGTACGGTGGGAACACCGGGGAGCTGTTTTTT
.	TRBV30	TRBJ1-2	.	CAWKYRGGRGYTF	TGTGCCTGGAAGTATAGGGGGGGGAGAGGCTACACCTTC
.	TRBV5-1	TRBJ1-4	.	CASSLDTTNEKLFF	TGCGCCAGCAGCCTTGACACAACTAATGAAAAACTGTTTTTT
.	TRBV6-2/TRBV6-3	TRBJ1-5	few	CASSYQQRGNQPQHF	TGTGCCAGCAGTTACCAACAGAGGGGCAATCAGCCCCAGCATTTT
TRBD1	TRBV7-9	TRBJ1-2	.	CASSRLRDREYGYTF	TGTGCCAGCAGTCGCCTCCGGGACAGGGAGTATGGCTACACCTTC
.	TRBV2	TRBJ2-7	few	CASRTGSFYEQYF	TGTGCCAGCAGAACAGGGTCGTTCTACGAGCAGTACTTC
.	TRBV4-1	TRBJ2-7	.	CASSQDPGRSYEQYF	TGCGCCAGCAGCCAAGATCCCGGTCGCTCCTACGAGCAGTACTTC